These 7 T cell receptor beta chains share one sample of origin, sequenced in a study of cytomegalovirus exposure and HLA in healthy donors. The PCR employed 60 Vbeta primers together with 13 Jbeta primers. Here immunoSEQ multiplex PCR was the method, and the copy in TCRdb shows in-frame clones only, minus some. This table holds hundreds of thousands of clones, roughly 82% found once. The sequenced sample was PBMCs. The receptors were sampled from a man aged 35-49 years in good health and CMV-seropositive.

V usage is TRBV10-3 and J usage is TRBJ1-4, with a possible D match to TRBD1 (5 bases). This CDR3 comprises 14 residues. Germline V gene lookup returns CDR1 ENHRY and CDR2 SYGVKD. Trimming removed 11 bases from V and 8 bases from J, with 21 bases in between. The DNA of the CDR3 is TGTGCCCAAGGGGATAAGGGGCTAGGAGAAAAACTGTTTTTT. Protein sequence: CAQGDKGLGEKLFF.

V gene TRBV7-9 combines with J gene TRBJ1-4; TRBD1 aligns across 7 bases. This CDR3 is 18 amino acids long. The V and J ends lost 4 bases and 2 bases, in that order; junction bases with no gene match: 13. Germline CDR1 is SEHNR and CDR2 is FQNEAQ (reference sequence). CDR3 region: CASSSRQGGFATNEKLFF. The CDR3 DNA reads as TGTGCCAGCAGCTCACGACAGGGAGGATTTGCGACTAATGAAAAACTGTTTTTT.

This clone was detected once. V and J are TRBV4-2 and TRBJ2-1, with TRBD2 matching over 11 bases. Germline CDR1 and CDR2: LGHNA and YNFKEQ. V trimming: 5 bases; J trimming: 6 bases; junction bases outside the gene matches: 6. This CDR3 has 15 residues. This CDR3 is CASSFLAGGSNEQFF. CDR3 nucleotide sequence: TGTGCCAGCAGCTTCCTAGCGGGAGGTAGCAATGAGCAGTTCTTC.

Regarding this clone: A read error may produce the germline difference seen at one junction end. The DNA of the CDR3 is TGTGCTAGCAGCCCTAAGGGAGGTGAGCAGTTCTTC. This gives the protein CASSPKGGEQFF. The V gene is TRBV7-3, the J gene TRBJ2-1, with D possibly being TRBD2 (6 bases). The V gene's germline CDR1 is SGHTA and CDR2 FQGTGA. This CDR3 contains 12 residues. The full variable domain, with the rest looked up from reference TRBV7-3 and TRBJ2-1, is GAGVSQTPSNKVTEKGKYVELRCDPISGHTALYWYRQSLGQGPEFLIYFQGTGAADDSGLPNDRFFAVRPEGSVSTLKIQRTERGDSAVYLCASSPKGGEQFFGPGTRLTVL.

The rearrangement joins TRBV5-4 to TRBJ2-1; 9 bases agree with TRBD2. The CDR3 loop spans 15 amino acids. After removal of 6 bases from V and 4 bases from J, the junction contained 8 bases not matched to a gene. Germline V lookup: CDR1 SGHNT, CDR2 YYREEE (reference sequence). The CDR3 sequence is CASTDLTSGYNEQFF. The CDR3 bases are TGTGCCAGCACCGACTTGACTAGCGGATACAATGAGCAGTTCTTC.

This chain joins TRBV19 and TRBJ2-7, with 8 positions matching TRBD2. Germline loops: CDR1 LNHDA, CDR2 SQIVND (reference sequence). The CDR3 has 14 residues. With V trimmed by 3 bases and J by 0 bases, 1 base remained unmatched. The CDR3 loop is CASSMTSDSYEQYF. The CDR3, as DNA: TGTGCCAGTAGTATGACTAGCGACTCCTACGAGCAGTACTTC.

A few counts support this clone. The CDR3, as DNA: TGCAGCGTTGAAGCAGGGGGCGCGAGTCGGACCGGGGAGCTGTTTTTT. It yields the protein CSVEAGGASRTGELFF. The chain has TRBV29-1 and TRBJ2-2, with 8 bases lining up with TRBD1. Germline CDR1 reads SQVTM; CDR2 reads ANQGSEA. CDR3 length: 16 amino acids. The V segment lost 1 base and the J segment 5 bases; nucleotides outside the gene matches: 9.